Listed below are T cell receptor beta chains from one sample, sequenced in a study of T cell responses to AZD1222 COVID-19 vaccine. The method was immunoSEQ multiplex PCR; TCRdb's version includes in-frame clones alone and lacks a portion of them. The repertoire holds about 110,000 clones, about 85% seen once, with 4.8% in the top ten. Sequences were derived from peripheral blood, sampled 28 days after the second AZD1222 dose. All receptors come from an adult who received the AZD1222 COVID-19 vaccine. CDR3s include the opening cysteine and the closing phenylalanine or tryptophan. The D gene is left open where the match is weak. Not every row has a clone size; where given, it reads once, few, many or a size class.

d_call clone_size j_call cdr3_length v_call cdr3_aa cdr3_nt
. . TRBJ1-2 14 TRBV7-6 CASSTDIGGYGYTF TGTGCCAGCAGCACGGACATTGGGGGTTATGGCTACACCTTC
. . TRBJ1-1 14 TRBV6-5 CASSYSGFGTEAFF TGTGCCAGCAGTTACTCGGGGTTTGGCACTGAAGCTTTCTTT
TRBD2 . TRBJ2-1 18 TRBV11-2 CASSLNLLTSGVNNEQFF TGTGCCAGCAGCTTAAACCTTTTGACTAGCGGGGTCAACAATGAGCAGTTCTTC
. . TRBJ1-2 14 TRBV3-1/TRBV3-2 CASSQDAVNYGYTF TGTGCCAGCAGCCAAGATGCGGTGAACTATGGCTACACCTTC
. . TRBJ2-2 15 TRBV7-2 CASRPEGAGTGELFF TGTGCCAGCAGACCCGAAGGGGCCGGCACCGGGGAGCTGTTTTTT
. . TRBJ2-7 15 TRBV3-1/TRBV3-2 CASSPTGGTFYEQYF TGTGCCAGCAGCCCCACCGGCGGGACGTTCTACGAGCAGTACTTC
TRBD2 . TRBJ2-3 15 TRBV18 CASSPTSGVPDTQYF TGTGCCAGCTCACCAACTAGCGGGGTTCCCGATACGCAGTATTTT
. . TRBJ1-1 15 TRBV6-4 CASRLEGGANTEAFF TGTGCCAGCAGACTAGAGGGGGGAGCTAACACTGAAGCTTTCTTT
TRBD2 . TRBJ2-7 14 TRBV28 CASSYPGGHYEQYF TGTGCCAGCAGTTACCCGGGGGGTCACTACGAGCAGTACTTC
. . TRBJ1-2 15 TRBV6-5 CASSFSRGPVYGYTF TGTGCCAGCAGCTTCTCCCGGGGGCCGGTCTATGGCTACACCTTC
. . TRBJ1-1 12 TRBV25-1 CASIGHRFEAFF TGTGCCAGCATAGGACACCGGTTTGAAGCTTTCTTT
. . TRBJ2-7 13 TRBV28 CASSSTGPYEQYF TGTGCCAGCAGTTCGACAGGTCCCTACGAGCAGTACTTC
. once TRBJ1-3 16 TRBV6-1 CASSEGGVLAGNTIYF TGTGCCAGCAGTGAAGGAGGGGTCCTTGCTGGAAACACCATATATTTT
TRBD1 few TRBJ1-5 14 TRBV11-1 CASSSGQGHQPQHF TGTGCCAGCAGCTCGGGACAGGGACATCAGCCCCAGCATTTT
TRBD1 . TRBJ1-1 17 TRBV11-2 CASSYPHAPGQGLGAFF TGTGCCAGCAGCTACCCGCATGCTCCGGGACAGGGTTTAGGCGCTTTCTTT
TRBD2 . TRBJ2-3 15 TRBV5-1 CASETSGGITDTQYF TGCGCCTCCGAGACTAGCGGGGGAATCACAGATACGCAGTATTTT
. few TRBJ2-1 15 TRBV27 CASSSYRAANNEQFF TGTGCCAGCAGCTCCTACCGGGCGGCAAACAATGAGCAGTTCTTC
. . TRBJ1-6 16 TRBV5-6 CASSLGLRTEYSPLHF TGTGCCAGCAGCTTGGGGCTGAGGACAGAGTATTCACCCCTCCACTTT
. few TRBJ1-3 15 TRBV9 CASSVGGTAGNTIYF TGTGCCAGCAGCGTAGGGGGGACGGCTGGAAACACCATATATTTT
TRBD1 . TRBJ2-7 15 TRBV15 CATSRADRAAYEQYF TGTGCCACCAGCAGAGCGGACAGGGCTGCCTACGAGCAGTACTTC
. few TRBJ1-6 13 TRBV3-1/TRBV3-2 CASRQVDNSPLHF TGTGCCAGCAGACAGGTGGATAATTCACCCCTCCACTTT
TRBD1 . TRBJ2-5 15 TRBV7-2 CASSFSSDRFETQYF TGTGCCAGCAGCTTCAGCTCGGACAGGTTCGAGACCCAGTACTTC
. . TRBJ1-2 13 TRBV6-5 CASSPGALYGYTF TGTGCCAGCAGCCCCGGGGCCCTATATGGCTACACCTTC
TRBD1 . TRBJ1-1 14 TRBV7-2 CASSKQTGGAEAFF TGTGCCAGCAGCAAACAGACAGGGGGGGCTGAAGCTTTCTTT
. . TRBJ2-7 15 TRBV4-3 CASSQQEGATYEQYF TGCGCCAGCAGCCAACAGGAGGGGGCAACCTACGAGCAGTACTTC
TRBD1 . TRBJ1-5 15 TRBV27 CASRTGQGNNQPQHF TGTGCCAGTCGAACCGGACAGGGGAACAATCAGCCCCAGCATTTT
. once TRBJ2-3 13 TRBV6-5 CASSITSTDTQYF TGTGCCAGCAGTATAACTAGCACAGATACGCAGTATTTT
TRBD2 . TRBJ2-6 18 TRBV19 CASCDSSGIISGANVLTF TGTGCCAGTTGTGACTCTAGCGGTATAATCTCTGGGGCCAACGTCCTGACTTTC
. . TRBJ2-2 13 TRBV9 CASSVGGTGELFF TGTGCCAGCAGCGTAGGAGGGACCGGGGAGCTGTTTTTT
. . TRBJ2-3 15 TRBV5-6 CASSPSGGAADTQYF TGTGCCAGCAGCCCGAGTGGCGGGGCGGCAGATACGCAGTATTTT
TRBD1 . TRBJ2-7 13 TRBV29-1 CSATGQGGYEQYF TGCAGCGCAACGGGACAGGGGGGCTACGAGCAGTACTTC
TRBD1 . TRBJ2-7 13 TRBV5-1 CASSSTGAYEQYF TGCGCCAGCAGCTCGACAGGGGCCTACGAGCAGTACTTC
. . TRBJ2-5 14 TRBV19 CASSMVGWGETQYF TGTGCCAGTAGTATGGTAGGGTGGGGGGAGACCCAGTACTTC
. few TRBJ2-1 16 TRBV9 CASSPGGAGPYNEQFF TGTGCCAGCAGCCCCGGTGGGGCGGGACCCTACAATGAGCAGTTCTTC
. . TRBJ2-2 15 TRBV6-5 CASRADTANTGELFF TGTGCCAGCAGGGCGGACACCGCGAACACCGGGGAGCTGTTTTTT
TRBD1 . TRBJ1-2 15 TRBV6-2/TRBV6-3 CASSRGTGVSYGYTF TGTGCCAGCAGCCGAGGGACAGGGGTTAGCTATGGCTACACCTTC
TRBD1 once TRBJ1-1 14 TRBV7-9 CASSWRDRGVEAFF TGTGCCAGCAGCTGGAGGGACAGGGGGGTTGAAGCTTTCTTT
. . TRBJ2-2 17 TRBV19 CASSWTFDTSNTGELFF TGTGCCAGTAGCTGGACCTTTGATACGTCCAACACCGGGGAGCTGTTTTTT
. . TRBJ1-2 17 TRBV5-1 CASRSQSGPTGIGGYTF TGCGCCAGCAGGTCGCAATCGGGCCCCACAGGGATCGGTGGCTACACCTTC
TRBD2 . TRBJ2-3 15 TRBV5-1 CASSLSSGGTDTQYF TGCGCCAGCAGCTTGTCCAGCGGGGGCACAGATACGCAGTATTTT
. . TRBJ1-5 17 TRBV28 CASSFLLMRYSNQPQHF TGTGCCAGCAGTTTTCTCCTAATGCGCTATAGCAATCAGCCCCAGCATTTT
. . TRBJ2-7 16 TRBV3-1/TRBV3-2 CASSQGGAQRPYEQYF TGTGCCAGCAGCCAAGGTGGCGCACAGCGGCCCTACGAGCAGTACTTC
. . TRBJ2-7 15 TRBV7-3 CASSLGPLASYEQYF TGTGCCAGCAGCCTTGGGCCCTTAGCTTCCTACGAGCAGTACTTC
. few TRBJ2-7 13 TRBV13 CASTAQQGLKQYF TGTGCCAGCACGGCTCAACAGGGACTGAAGCAGTACTTC
. . TRBJ2-6 17 TRBV21-1 CASSNRAPISGANVLTF TGTGCCAGCAGCAACCGGGCCCCGATCTCTGGGGCCAACGTCCTGACTTTC
. . TRBJ1-5 15 TRBV2 CASSGRVNGNQPQHF TGTGCCAGCAGTGGTAGGGTTAATGGCAATCAGCCCCAGCATTTT
TRBD1 . TRBJ2-5 17 TRBV7-6 CASSLSPGQTNQETQYF TGTGCCAGCAGCTTATCACCGGGACAGACTAACCAAGAGACCCAGTACTTC
TRBD1 . TRBJ1-5 15 TRBV10-2 CASAQDRDPRVPQHF TGCGCCAGCGCTCAGGACAGGGACCCCCGGGTGCCCCAGCATTTT
TRBD1 . TRBJ2-5 14 TRBV13 CASSTRQGVETQYF TGTGCCAGCAGCACCCGACAGGGGGTCGAGACCCAGTACTTC
. . TRBJ2-1 15 TRBV3-1/TRBV3-2 CASSHDLMGYNEQFF TGTGCCAGCAGCCATGATTTGATGGGCTACAATGAGCAGTTCTTC
. . TRBJ2-1 13 TRBV2 CASSEGTYNEQFF TGTGCCAGCAGTGAGGGGACCTACAATGAGCAGTTCTTC
TRBD1 once TRBJ1-2 16 TRBV19 CASSPRGTGVNYGYTF TGTGCCAGTAGTCCCCGCGGGACAGGGGTTAACTATGGCTACACCTTC
. . TRBJ1-4 17 TRBV4-1 CASSQELRWGLNEKLFF TGCGCCAGCAGCCAAGAGTTAAGGTGGGGGCTTAATGAAAAACTGTTTTTT
. . TRBJ1-1 11 TRBV20-1 CSASLWTEAFF TGCAGTGCTAGTTTATGGACTGAAGCTTTCTTT